The next 7 T cell receptor beta chains were all read from a single sample in a study of blood T cell repertoires in COVID-19. Here immunoSEQ multiplex PCR was the method, and the copy in TCRdb shows in-frame clones only, minus some. The sample holds more than 200,000 clones, 83% seen once. Input material: peripheral blood. The receptors originated from a woman aged 40 to 49 with active or convalescent COVID-19.

This clone was detected once. This sequence joins TRBV27 and TRBJ2-7; D is perhaps TRBD2 (6 bases). V lost 6 bases and J 9 bases, leaving 15 bases between the germline ends. CDR3 length: 12 amino acids. Per the germline V gene, CDR1 is MNHEY and CDR2 is SMNVEV (reference sequence). The CDR3 region is CASRRDAGRQYF. Written as DNA, the CDR3 is TGTGCCAGCAGGAGAGACGCGGGGCGGCAGTACTTC.

CDR3 protein: CASSYSGQDTEAFF. The CDR3 DNA is TGTGCCAGCAGTTACTCGGGACAGGACACTGAAGCTTTCTTT. The chain has TRBV6-5 and TRBJ1-1; 8 positions match TRBD1. Germline loops: CDR1 MNHEY, CDR2 SVGAGI. With 0 bases clipped from V and 3 bases from J, the junction kept 0 bases outside the gene matches. This CDR3 comprises 14 residues.

V and J are TRBV29-1 and TRBJ1-1, with 8 bases fitting TRBD1. Germline V lookup: CDR1 SQVTM, CDR2 ANQGSEA. J was trimmed by 0 bases and V by 7 bases; bases with no gene match: 7. This CDR3 comprises 14 residues. The CDR3 bases are TGCAGCGATACAGGGGGGGGTATGAACACTGAAGCTTTCTTT. Residues: CSDTGGGMNTEAFF.

The chain recombines TRBV10-3 with TRBJ2-7; 9 bases match TRBD1. Germline V gene sequence: CDR1 ENHRY, CDR2 SYGVKD. Trimming took 11 bases from V and 6 from J; bases not matched to a gene: 11. This CDR3 spans 13 amino acids. CDR3 sequence reads: CAAGRGQGGEQYF. CDR3 nucleotide sequence: TGTGCCGCAGGCAGGGGACAGGGAGGCGAGCAGTACTTC.

The rearrangement links TRBV29-1 to TRBJ2-7, with TRBD1 identical over 7 bases. The junction had 15 bases not matched to a gene; V was cut back by 5 bases and J by 11 bases. The germline CDR1 and CDR2 sequences are SQVTM and ANQGSEA. CDR3 length equals 13 residues. The CDR3 region has the DNA TGCAGCGTTAACCCTGGTAGAACAGGGGAAGAGTACTTC. Translation: CSVNPGRTGEEYF.

V gene TRBV13 combines with J gene TRBJ2-5, with D possibly being TRBD1 (8 bases). The CDR3 contains 17 residues. With 2 bases removed from V and 5 bases from J, the gap between germline ends came to 21 bases. The germline gives CDR1 PRHDT, CDR2 FYEKMQ (reference sequence). The CDR3 is CASSLSPSSGDRETQYF. The CDR3 DNA reads as TGTGCCAGCAGCTTATCGCCATCCAGCGGGGACAGGGAGACCCAGTACTTC.

In its sample, this clone was seen a few times. This chain joins TRBV19 and TRBJ1-5; perhaps TRBD1 as D (6 bases). V dropped 5 bases and J dropped 5 bases, with 16 bases sitting between them. The CDR3 loop spans 15 amino acids. The germline V gene has CDR1 LNHDA and CDR2 SQIVND (reference sequence). CDR3 sequence: CASSPTSRGDQPQHF. Here the CDR3 DNA reads TGTGCCAGTAGTCCCACGAGCAGGGGCGATCAGCCCCAGCATTTT.